These T cell receptor beta chains were read from a single sample in a study of a mutant IDH1 vaccine in newly diagnosed glioma. Profiling relied on immunoSEQ multiplex PCR, and the TCRdb table lists in-frame clones only, not all of them. The sample shows approximately 56,000 clones, roughly 75% of them seen only once. Their antigen targets remain unknown. The source was PBMCs, collected from a glioma patient whose treatment included an IDH1 peptide vaccine. The receptors were gathered from a man in his forties or fifties with glioma. Each CDR3 is given with its conserved first and last residue. A D gene is named only where the DNA matches it firmly. Clone size is given for some rows only: seen once, a few or many times, or a class if the clone is expanded.

cdr3_length j_call v_call clone_size d_call cdr3_aa cdr3_nt
14 TRBJ1-1 TRBV7-9 few . CASSLVQGNTEAFF TGTGCCAGCAGCTTAGTTCAGGGGAACACTGAAGCTTTCTTT
12 TRBJ1-2 TRBV7-2 once . CASSPMGDGYTF TGTGCCAGCAGTCCCATGGGAGATGGCTACACCTTC
14 TRBJ2-3 TRBV27 . TRBD2 CASSLRGVTDTQYF TGTGCCAGCAGTTTGCGGGGGGTCACAGATACGCAGTATTTT
14 TRBJ1-3 TRBV15 . . CATSSLYTGNTIYF TGTGCCACCAGCTCCCTATACACTGGAAACACCATATATTTT
11 TRBJ2-7 TRBV19 . . CASSVGYEQYF TGTGCCAGTAGTGTGGGCTACGAGCAGTACTTC
11 TRBJ1-1 TRBV11-2 . . CASSPFAEAFF TGTGCCAGCAGCCCCTTCGCTGAAGCTTTCTTT
15 TRBJ2-2 TRBV7-7 . TRBD1 CASSLDRGNTGELFF TGTGCTAGCAGCTTGGACAGGGGAAACACCGGGGAGCTGTTTTTT
12 TRBJ1-1 TRBV2 . . CASSELNTEAFF TGTGCCAGCAGTGAGCTGAACACTGAAGCTTTCTTT
15 TRBJ1-2 TRBV2 . TRBD1 CASSEAGRGNYGYTF TGTGCCAGCAGTGAAGCAGGCAGGGGGAACTATGGCTACACCTTC
15 TRBJ1-2 TRBV19 . TRBD1 CASSDRAAGYYGYTF TGTGCCAGTAGCGACAGGGCCGCGGGCTACTATGGCTACACCTTC
15 TRBJ1-2 TRBV7-9 . TRBD1 CASSPHPQGNYGYTF TGTGCCAGCAGCCCCCATCCACAGGGGAACTATGGCTACACCTTC
13 TRBJ1-1 TRBV19 . . CASSPRGQHEAFF TGTGCCAGTAGTCCACGCGGACAGCATGAAGCTTTCTTT
12 TRBJ2-1 TRBV30 . . CAWSSQGNEQFF TGTGCCTGGAGTTCTCAGGGGAATGAGCAGTTCTTC
11 TRBJ2-5 TRBV27 few TRBD2 CASSWGGIQYF TGTGCCAGCAGCTGGGGGGGTATCCAGTACTTC
15 TRBJ1-1 TRBV9 few . CASSVEAGRSTEAFF TGTGCCAGCAGCGTAGAGGCAGGGAGATCCACTGAAGCTTTCTTT
12 TRBJ2-7 TRBV2 . . CASGRASYEQYF TGTGCCAGCGGTAGGGCTTCCTACGAGCAGTACTTC
14 TRBJ2-1 TRBV11-3 few TRBD2 CASSGERGGNEQFF TGTGCCAGCAGCGGGGAGCGGGGGGGAAATGAGCAGTTCTTC
11 TRBJ1-1 TRBV6-4 few . CATRQAHEAFF TGTGCCACGAGACAGGCGCATGAAGCTTTCTTT
11 TRBJ2-1 TRBV20-1 . . CSARGDNEQFF TGCAGCGCCAGGGGGGACAATGAGCAGTTCTTC
13 TRBJ2-7 TRBV5-1 . . CASSLDPTYEQYF TGCGCCAGCAGCTTGGATCCCACCTACGAGCAGTACTTC
14 TRBJ1-1 TRBV5-1 . . CASSLGGAWTEAFF TGCGCCAGCAGCTTGGGAGGGGCCTGGACTGAAGCTTTCTTT
14 TRBJ1-5 TRBV28 few . CASSFRGMVGPQHF TGTGCCAGCAGTTTTAGAGGGATGGTTGGGCCCCAGCATTTT
15 TRBJ2-1 TRBV5-4 once . CASSLKETAYNEQFF TGTGCCAGCAGCTTGAAGGAGACAGCCTACAATGAGCAGTTCTTC
15 TRBJ1-4 TRBV30 few . CAWRGRGVANEKLFF TGTGCCTGGCGGGGGAGAGGGGTAGCTAATGAAAAACTGTTTTTT
15 TRBJ2-7 TRBV6-5 . TRBD1 CASSRQGTLPYEQYF TGTGCCAGCAGTAGACAGGGGACGCTACCCTACGAGCAGTACTTC
14 TRBJ1-5 TRBV9 . . CASSVDGRNQPQHF TGTGCCAGCAGCGTAGACGGGAGAAATCAGCCCCAGCATTTT